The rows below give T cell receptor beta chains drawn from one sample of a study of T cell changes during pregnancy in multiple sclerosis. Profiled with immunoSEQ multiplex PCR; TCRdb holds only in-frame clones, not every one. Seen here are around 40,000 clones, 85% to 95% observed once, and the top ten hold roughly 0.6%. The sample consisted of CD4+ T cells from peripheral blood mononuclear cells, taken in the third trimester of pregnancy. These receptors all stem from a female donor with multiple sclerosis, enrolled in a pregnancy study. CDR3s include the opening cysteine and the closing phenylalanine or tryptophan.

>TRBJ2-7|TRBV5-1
CASSLGGQGKDEQYF
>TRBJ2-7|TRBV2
CASSELGSGEKDIYEQYF
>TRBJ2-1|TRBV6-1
CASSDEKRQRKNEQFF
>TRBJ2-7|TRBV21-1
CASSKGRPDRERYEQYF
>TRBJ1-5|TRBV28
CASSFGGGQLKGQPQHF
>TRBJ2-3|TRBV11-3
CASSFRTGDTQYF
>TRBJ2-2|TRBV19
CASRTDRGRAGELFF
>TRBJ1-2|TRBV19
CASSKTGSTYGYTF
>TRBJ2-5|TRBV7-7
CASSFVGEETQYF
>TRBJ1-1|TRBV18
CASSPPGWNTEAFF
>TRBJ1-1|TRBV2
CASSDAGRTEAFF
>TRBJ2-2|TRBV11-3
CASSLDFRTGGTGELFF
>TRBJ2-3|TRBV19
CASSLGQGERDTQYF